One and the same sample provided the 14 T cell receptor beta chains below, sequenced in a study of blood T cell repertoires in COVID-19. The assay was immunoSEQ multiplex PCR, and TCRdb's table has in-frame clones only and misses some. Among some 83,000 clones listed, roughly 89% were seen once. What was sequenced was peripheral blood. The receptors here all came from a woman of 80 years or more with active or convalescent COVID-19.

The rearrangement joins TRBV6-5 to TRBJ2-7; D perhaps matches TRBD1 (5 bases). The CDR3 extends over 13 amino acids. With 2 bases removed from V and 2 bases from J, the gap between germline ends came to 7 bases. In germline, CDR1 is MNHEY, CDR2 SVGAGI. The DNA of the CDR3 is TGTGCCAGCAGTTACCGACAGCCCTACGAGCAGTACTTC. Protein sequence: CASSYRQPYEQYF.

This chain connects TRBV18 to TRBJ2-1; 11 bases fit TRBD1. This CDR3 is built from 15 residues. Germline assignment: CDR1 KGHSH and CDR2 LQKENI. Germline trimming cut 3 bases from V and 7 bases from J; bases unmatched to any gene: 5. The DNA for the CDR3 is TGTGCCAGCTCACCCGGGACAGGGGGACAGAATGAGCAGTTCTTC. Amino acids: CASSPGTGGQNEQFF.

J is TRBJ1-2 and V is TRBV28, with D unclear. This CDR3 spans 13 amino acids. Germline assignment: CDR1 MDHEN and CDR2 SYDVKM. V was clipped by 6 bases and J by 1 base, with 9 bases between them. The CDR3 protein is CASRAGSNYGYTF. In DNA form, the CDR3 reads TGTGCCAGCAGGGCTGGGAGTAACTATGGCTACACCTTC.

The CDR3 DNA sequence: TGTGCCAGTAGTATAGGAAGACAGGGGCTTAGCACAGATACGCAGTATTTT. This sequence encodes CASSIGRQGLSTDTQYF. V is TRBV19 and J is TRBJ2-3, with 8 bases that match TRBD1. Germline CDR1 LNHDA, CDR2 SQIVND (reference sequence). This CDR3 region has 17 residues. After removal of 1 base from V and 0 bases from J, the junction contained 6 bases not matched to a gene.

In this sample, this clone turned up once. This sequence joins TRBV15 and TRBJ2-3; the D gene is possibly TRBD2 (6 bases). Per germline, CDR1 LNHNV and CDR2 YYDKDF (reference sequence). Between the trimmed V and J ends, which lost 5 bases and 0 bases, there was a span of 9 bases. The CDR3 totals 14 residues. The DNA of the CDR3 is TGTGCCACCAGCGGGACTTTGAGCACAGATACGCAGTATTTT. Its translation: CATSGTLSTDTQYF.

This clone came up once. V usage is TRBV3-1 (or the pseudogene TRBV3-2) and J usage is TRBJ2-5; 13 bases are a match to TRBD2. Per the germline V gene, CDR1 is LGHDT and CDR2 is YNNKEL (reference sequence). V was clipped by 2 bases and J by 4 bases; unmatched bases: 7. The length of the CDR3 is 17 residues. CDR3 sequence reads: CASSQHRGLAGSETQYF. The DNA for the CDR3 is TGTGCCAGCAGCCAACACCGGGGACTAGCGGGGTCAGAGACCCAGTACTTC.

CDR3 DNA sequence: TGTGCCAGCAGCTTAGGTGCCAGGGAGCGGGTTTTCCAAGAGACCCAGTACTTC. Translating gives CASSLGARERVFQETQYF. The chain recombines TRBV7-2 with TRBJ2-5; D is possibly TRBD2 (6 bases). Germline V gene data show CDR1 as SGHTA and CDR2 as FQGNSA. The CDR3 sequence is 18 residues long. V lost 1 base and J 1 base, leaving 19 bases between the germline ends.

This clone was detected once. This CDR3 is CASSLAVGGGRHNEQFF. The CDR3 nucleotides are TGTGCCAGCAGCTTGGCGGTCGGGGGCGGGAGACACAATGAGCAGTTCTTC. The rearrangement links TRBV5-4 to TRBJ2-1; TRBD2 might be the D (7 bases). The CDR3 spans 17 residues. V lost 0 bases and J 5 bases, leaving 18 bases between the germline ends. Germline V gene lookup returns CDR1 SGHNT and CDR2 YYREEE (reference sequence).

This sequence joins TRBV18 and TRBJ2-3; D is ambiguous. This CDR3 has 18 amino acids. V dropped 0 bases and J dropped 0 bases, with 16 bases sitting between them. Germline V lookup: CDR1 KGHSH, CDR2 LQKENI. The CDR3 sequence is CASSPPGYSPGSTDTQYF. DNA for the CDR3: TGTGCCAGCTCACCACCTGGGTACAGCCCAGGTAGCACAGATACGCAGTATTTT.

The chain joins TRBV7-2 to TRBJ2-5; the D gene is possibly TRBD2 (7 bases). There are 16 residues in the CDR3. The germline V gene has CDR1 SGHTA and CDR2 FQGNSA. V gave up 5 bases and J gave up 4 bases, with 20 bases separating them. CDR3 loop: CASSLWGGGAPETQYF. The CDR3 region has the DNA TGTGCCAGCAGCCTCTGGGGAGGGGGGGCCCCAGAGACCCAGTACTTC.

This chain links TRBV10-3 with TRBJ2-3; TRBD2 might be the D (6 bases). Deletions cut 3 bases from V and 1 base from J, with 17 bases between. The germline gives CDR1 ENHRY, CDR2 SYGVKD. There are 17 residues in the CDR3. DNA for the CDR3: TGTGCCATCAGTGAATCCGTAGGTAGCGGAGGCACAGATACGCAGTATTTT. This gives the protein CAISESVGSGGTDTQYF.

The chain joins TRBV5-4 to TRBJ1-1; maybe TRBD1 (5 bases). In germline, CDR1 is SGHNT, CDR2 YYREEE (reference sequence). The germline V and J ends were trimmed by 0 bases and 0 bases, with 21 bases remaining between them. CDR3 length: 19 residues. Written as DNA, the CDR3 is TGTGCCAGCAGCTTGGCCCCAGGGTATAGTGAATCGATGAACACTGAAGCTTTCTTT. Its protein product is CASSLAPGYSESMNTEAFF.

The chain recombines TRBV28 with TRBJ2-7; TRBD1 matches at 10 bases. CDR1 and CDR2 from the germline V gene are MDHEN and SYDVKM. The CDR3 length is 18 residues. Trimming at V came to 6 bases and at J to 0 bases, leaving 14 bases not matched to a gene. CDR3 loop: CASSRGTGVGKSSYEQYF. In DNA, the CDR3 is TGTGCCAGCAGCCGGGGGACAGGGGTGGGGAAAAGCTCCTACGAGCAGTACTTC. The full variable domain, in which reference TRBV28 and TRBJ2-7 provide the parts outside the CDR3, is DVKVTQSSRYLVKRTGEKVFLECVQDMDHENMFWYRQDPGLGLRLIYFSYDVKMKEKGDIPEGYSVSREKKERFSLILESASTNQTSMYLCASSRGTGVGKSSYEQYFGPGTRLTVT.

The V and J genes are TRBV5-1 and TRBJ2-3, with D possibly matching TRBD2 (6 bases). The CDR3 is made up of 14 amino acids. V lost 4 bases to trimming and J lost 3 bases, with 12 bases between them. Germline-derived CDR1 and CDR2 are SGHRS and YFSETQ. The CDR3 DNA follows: TGCGCCAGCAGCAGTACCGGGAGAACAGATACGCAGTATTTT. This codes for CASSSTGRTDTQYF.